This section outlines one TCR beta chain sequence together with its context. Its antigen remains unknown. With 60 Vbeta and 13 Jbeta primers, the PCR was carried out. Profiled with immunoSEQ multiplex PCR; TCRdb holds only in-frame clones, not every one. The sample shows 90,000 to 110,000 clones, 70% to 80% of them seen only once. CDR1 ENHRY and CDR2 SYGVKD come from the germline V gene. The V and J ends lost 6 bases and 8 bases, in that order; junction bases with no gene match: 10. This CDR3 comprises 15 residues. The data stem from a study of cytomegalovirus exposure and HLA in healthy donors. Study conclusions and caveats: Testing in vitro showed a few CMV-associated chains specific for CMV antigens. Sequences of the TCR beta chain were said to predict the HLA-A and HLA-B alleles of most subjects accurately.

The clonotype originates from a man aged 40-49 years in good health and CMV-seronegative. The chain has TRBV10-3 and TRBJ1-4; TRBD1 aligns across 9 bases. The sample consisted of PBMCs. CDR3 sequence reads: CAISATGQGSEKLFF. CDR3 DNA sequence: TGTGCCATCAGCGCGACGGGACAGGGAAGCGAAAAACTGTTTTTT.